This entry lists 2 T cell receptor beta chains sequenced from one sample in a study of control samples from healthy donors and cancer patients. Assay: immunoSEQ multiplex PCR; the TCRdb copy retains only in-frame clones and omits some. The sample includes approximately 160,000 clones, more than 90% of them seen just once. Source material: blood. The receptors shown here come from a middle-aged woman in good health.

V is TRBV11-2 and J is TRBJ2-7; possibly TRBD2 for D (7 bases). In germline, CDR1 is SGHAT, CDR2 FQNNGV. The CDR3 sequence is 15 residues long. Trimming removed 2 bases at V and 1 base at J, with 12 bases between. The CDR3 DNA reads TGTGCCAGCAGCTTACAACAGGGACTATCCTACGAGCAGTACTTC. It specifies CASSLQQGLSYEQYF.

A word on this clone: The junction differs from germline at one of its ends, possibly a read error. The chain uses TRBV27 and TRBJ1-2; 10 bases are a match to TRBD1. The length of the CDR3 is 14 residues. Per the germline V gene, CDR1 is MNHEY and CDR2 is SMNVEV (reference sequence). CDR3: CASSLRDRGPEFAF. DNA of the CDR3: TGTGCCAGCAGCCTCCGGGACAGGGGACCCGAGTTCGCCTTC.